One T cell receptor beta chain is described in this entry. The data were taken from a study of shared clonotypes between healthy human individuals. Unsorted PBMC replicate PCRs used around 310 ng DNA, tens of thousands of T cell genomes. Assay used: immunoSEQ multiplex PCR; TCRdb lists only in-frame clones, some missing. The sample has around 500,000 clones; about 85% are singletons. This CDR3 has 11 amino acids. V lost 4 bases, J lost 7 bases, and 8 bases lay in between. Germline CDR1 SEHNR, CDR2 FQNEAQ (reference sequence). This clonotype was obtained from a middle-aged woman in good health. Some clones in this sample may be carry-over from other donors' samples. The chain links TRBV7-9 to TRBJ2-7; D unclear. Material for sequencing was PBMCs. CDR3 sequence reads: CASSYGLEQYF. CDR3 nucleotide sequence: TGTGCCAGCAGCTACGGGCTTGAGCAGTACTTC.